What follows are 14 T cell receptor beta chains derived from one specimen sequenced in a study of T cell repertoires in cytomegalovirus infection. TCRdb re-called the reads through MiXCR, storing one row per CDR3 protein. The profile shows about 360,000 distinct CDR3 sequences, just under 35% of them singletons. No cognate antigen is known for these TCRs. Here the sequenced sample was cultured PBMCs, taken from culture after CMV antigen stimulation. All receptors come from a human donor in good health (CMV status not recorded). Some clones in this sample may be carry-over from other donors' samples.

A word on this clonotype: Mismatch with germline at one junction end may stem from a read error. The chain recombines TRBV6-2 or TRBV6-3 with TRBJ2-7, with D perhaps TRBD1 (6 bases). The CDR3 is made up of 13 amino acids. Germline CDR1 MNHEY, CDR2 SVGEGT. The CDR3 spells CASSRVSYRALHF. The CDR3 DNA sequence: TGTGCCAGCAGTCGGGTTTCTTACAGGGCCCTGCACTTC.

The chain carries TRBV2 and TRBJ2-3; unclear D gene. The CDR3 is made up of 12 amino acids. Germline CDR1 reads SNHLY; CDR2 reads FYNNEI. Trimming left V 9 bases short and J 4 bases short, with 11 bases between. Here the CDR3 reads CARMIGADTQYF. The CDR3, as DNA: TGTGCCAGGATGATCGGCGCAGATACGCAGTATTTT.

This clonotype was observed a single time. The rearrangement joins TRBV6-2 or TRBV6-3 to TRBJ2-2, with D possibly TRBD2 on 5 matching bases. Germline V gene sequence: CDR1 MNHEY, CDR2 SVGEGT. V shed 2 bases and J shed 5 bases, with 12 bases lying between them. The CDR3 extends over 15 amino acids. CDR3 loop: CASSYPRTGTGELFF. The CDR3 coding sequence is TGTGCCAGCAGTTACCCGAGGACGGGGACCGGGGAGCTGTTTTTT.

The chain employs TRBV28 and TRBJ2-3; 7 positions agree with TRBD2. The germline V gene encodes CDR1 MDHEN and CDR2 SYDVKM. The CDR3 sequence is 15 residues long. The V and J ends lost 3 bases and 2 bases, in that order; junction bases with no gene match: 5. As DNA, the CDR3 is TGTGCCAGCAGTTTTTTAGGGACTAACACAGATACGCAGTATTTT. This sequence encodes CASSFLGTNTDTQYF.

The CDR3 nucleotides are TGTGCCAGCAGCGCCACGACAGGGAGCACAGATACGCAGTATTTT. Protein: CASSATTGSTDTQYF. V gene TRBV11-2 combines with J gene TRBJ2-3; TRBD1 matches 7 bases. CDR3 length: 15 residues. V dropped 5 bases and J dropped 0; count of bases not matched to a gene: 5. Per germline, CDR1 SGHAT and CDR2 FQNNGV.

This clonotype was detected only a few times. This chain uses TRBV7-8 with TRBJ2-3; D may be TRBD2 (6 bases). The ends were cut back, 11 bases at V and 3 bases at J, with 24 bases in the middle. Germline V lookup: CDR1 SGHVS, CDR2 FQNEAQ. The CDR3 contains 16 residues. CDR3 sequence: CASTLVGGGGTDTQYF. CDR3 sequence (DNA): TGTGCCTCCACCTTGGTGGGAGGAGGAGGTACAGATACGCAGTATTTT. The variable domain in full, with the rest retrieved from reference TRBV7-8 and TRBJ2-3, is GAGVSQSPRYKVAKRGQDVALRCDPISGHVSLFWYQQALGQGPEFLTYFQNEAQLDKSGLPSDRFFAERPEGSVSTLKIQRTQQEDSAVYLCASTLVGGGGTDTQYFGPGTRLTVL.

The rearrangement joins TRBV4-1 to TRBJ1-6; D not resolved. Germline V CDR1 and CDR2: MGHRA, YSYEKL. The CDR3 is 16 amino acids. Deletions cut 0 bases from V and 10 bases from J, with 16 bases between. The DNA for the CDR3 is TGCGCCAGCAGCCAAGAGCAAGCGGTCACCACGTCACCCCTCCACTTT. Its translation: CASSQEQAVTTSPLHF.

This clonotype was picked up a small number of times. The V gene is TRBV15, the J gene TRBJ1-4, with D maybe TRBD1 (5 bases). Germline V lookup: CDR1 LNHNV, CDR2 YYDKDF (reference sequence). CDR3 length: 15 residues. Between the trimmed V and J ends, which lost 0 bases and 5 bases, there was a span of 10 bases. The CDR3 coding sequence is TGTGCCACCAGCAGAGATGGGACTGAGAATGAAAAACTGTTTTTT. This translates into CATSRDGTENEKLFF.

V is TRBV6-5 and J is TRBJ1-1; TRBD1 agrees at 8 bases. CDR3 size: 18 residues. J gave up 1 base and V 5 bases, and 15 bases lay outside the gene matches. Per the germline V gene, CDR1 is MNHEY and CDR2 is SVGAGI. This CDR3 is CASSQRGQANRRNTEAFF. CDR3 nucleotides: TGTGCCAGCAGTCAACGGGGACAGGCCAACAGAAGGAACACTGAAGCTTTCTTT.

This sequence joins TRBV6-5 and TRBJ1-3; 9 nucleotides align to TRBD1. V shed 2 bases and J 2 bases; nucleotides not matched to a gene: 7. CDR3 length: 17 amino acids. Per the germline V gene, CDR1 is MNHEY and CDR2 is SVGAGI. This CDR3 reads CASSYLPQGAAGNTIYF. The DNA of the CDR3 is TGTGCCAGCAGTTACCTACCACAGGGGGCGGCTGGAAACACCATATATTTT.

The genes are TRBV19 and TRBJ1-2, with D perhaps TRBD1 (5 bases). The CDR3 loop spans 17 amino acids. V was trimmed by 6 bases and J by 8 bases, leaving 28 bases between them. Per germline, CDR1 LNHDA and CDR2 SQIVND (reference sequence). CDR3 residues: CASRNEGTQGWGEGYTF. CDR3 sequence (DNA): TGTGCCAGTAGAAACGAAGGGACCCAAGGGTGGGGAGAAGGCTACACCTTC. Combining the CDR3 with reference TRBV19 and TRBJ1-2 gives the whole variable domain DGGITQSPKYLFRKEGQNVTLSCEQNLNHDAMYWYRQDPGQGLRLIYYSQIVNDFQKGDIAEGYSVSREKKESFPLTVTSAQKNPTAFYLCASRNEGTQGWGEGYTFGSGTRLTVV.

This chain joins TRBV12-3 or TRBV12-4 and TRBJ1-1; D is uncertain. The V gene lost 0 bases and the J gene lost 4 bases, with 9 bases spanning the gap. The CDR3 loop spans 14 amino acids. The CDR3 region is CASSLARVGTEAFF. The CDR3 nucleotides read TGTGCCAGCAGTTTAGCGCGAGTGGGCACTGAAGCTTTCTTT.

This clonotype was seen ten or more times. V usage is TRBV7-2 and J usage is TRBJ2-5; no firm D call. Trimming took 5 bases from V and 4 from J, leaving 5 bases between them. The germline V gene encodes CDR1 SGHTA and CDR2 FQGNSA. The CDR3 is 11 residues long. The CDR3: CASSPRETQYF. The CDR3 region has the DNA TGTGCCAGCAGCCCGAGAGAGACCCAGTACTTC.

The J gene is TRBJ1-1, the V gene TRBV19; D is unresolved. Germline CDR1 LNHDA, CDR2 SQIVND (reference sequence). There are 13 residues in the CDR3. Trimming left V 9 bases short and J 6 bases short, with 17 bases between. The CDR3 DNA reads TGTGCCAGCACCCAGGCGCGGAGCTCTGAAGCTTTCTTT. It translates to CASTQARSSEAFF. Using reference TRBV19 and TRBJ1-1 for the parts outside the CDR3, the full variable domain is DGGITQSPKYLFRKEGQNVTLSCEQNLNHDAMYWYRQDPGQGLRLIYYSQIVNDFQKGDIAEGYSVSREKKESFPLTVTSAQKNPTAFYLCASTQARSSEAFFGQGTRLTVV.